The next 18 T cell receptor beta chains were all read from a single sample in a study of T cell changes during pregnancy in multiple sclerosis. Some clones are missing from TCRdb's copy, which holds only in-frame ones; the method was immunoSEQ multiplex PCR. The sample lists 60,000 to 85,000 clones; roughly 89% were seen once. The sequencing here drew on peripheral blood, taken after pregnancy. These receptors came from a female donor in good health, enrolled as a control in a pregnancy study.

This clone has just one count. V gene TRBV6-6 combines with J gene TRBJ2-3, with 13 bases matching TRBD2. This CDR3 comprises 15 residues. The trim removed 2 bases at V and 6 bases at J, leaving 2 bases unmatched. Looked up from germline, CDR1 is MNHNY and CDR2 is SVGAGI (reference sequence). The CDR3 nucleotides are TGTGCCAGCAGTTACGGGACTAGCGGGGCTGATACGCAGTATTTT. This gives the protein CASSYGTSGADTQYF.

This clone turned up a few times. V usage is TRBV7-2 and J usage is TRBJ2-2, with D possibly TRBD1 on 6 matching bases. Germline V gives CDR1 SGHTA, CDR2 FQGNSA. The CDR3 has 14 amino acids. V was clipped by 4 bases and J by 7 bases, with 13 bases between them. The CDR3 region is CASSYSQGNGELFF. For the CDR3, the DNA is TGTGCCAGCAGCTATTCACAGGGTAACGGGGAGCTGTTTTTT. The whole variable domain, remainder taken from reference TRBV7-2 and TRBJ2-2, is GAGVSQSPSNKVTEKGKDVELRCDPISGHTALYWYRQSLGQGLEFLIYFQGNSAPDKSGLPSDRFSAERTGGSVSTLTIQRTQQEDSAVYLCASSYSQGNGELFFGEGSRLTVL.

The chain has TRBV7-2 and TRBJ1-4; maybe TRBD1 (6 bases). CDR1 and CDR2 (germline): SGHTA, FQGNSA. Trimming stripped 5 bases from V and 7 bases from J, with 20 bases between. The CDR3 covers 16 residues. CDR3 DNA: TGTGCCAGCAGCCCCATGGACAGAGCAACTGGTGAAAAACTGTTTTTT. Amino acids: CASSPMDRATGEKLFF.

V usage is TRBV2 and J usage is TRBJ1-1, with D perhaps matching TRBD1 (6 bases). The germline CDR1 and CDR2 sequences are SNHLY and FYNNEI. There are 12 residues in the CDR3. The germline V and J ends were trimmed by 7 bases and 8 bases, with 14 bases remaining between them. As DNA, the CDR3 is TGTGCCAGCATTAACAGGGAATCCGAAGCTTTCTTT. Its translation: CASINRESEAFF.

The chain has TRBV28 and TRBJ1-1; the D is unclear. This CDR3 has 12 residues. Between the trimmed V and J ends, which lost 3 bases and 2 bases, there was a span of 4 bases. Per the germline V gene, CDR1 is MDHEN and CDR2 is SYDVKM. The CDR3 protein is CASSFTNTEAFF. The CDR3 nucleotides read TGTGCCAGCAGTTTCACAAACACTGAAGCTTTCTTT.

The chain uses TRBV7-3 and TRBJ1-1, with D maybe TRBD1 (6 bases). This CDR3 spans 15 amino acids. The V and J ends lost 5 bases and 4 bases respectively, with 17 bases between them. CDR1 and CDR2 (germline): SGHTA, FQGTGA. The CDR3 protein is CASSATGTLSTEAFF. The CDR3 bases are TGTGCCAGCAGCGCCACAGGGACCCTGAGCACTGAAGCTTTCTTT.

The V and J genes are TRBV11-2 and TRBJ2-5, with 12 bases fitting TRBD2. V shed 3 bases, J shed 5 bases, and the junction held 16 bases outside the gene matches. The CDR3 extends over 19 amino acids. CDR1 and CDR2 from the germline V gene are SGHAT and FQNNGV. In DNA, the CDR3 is TGTGCCAGCAGCTTGACGTCTAGCGGGAGGGCCTGGGGGCGGGAGACCCAGTACTTC. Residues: CASSLTSSGRAWGRETQYF.

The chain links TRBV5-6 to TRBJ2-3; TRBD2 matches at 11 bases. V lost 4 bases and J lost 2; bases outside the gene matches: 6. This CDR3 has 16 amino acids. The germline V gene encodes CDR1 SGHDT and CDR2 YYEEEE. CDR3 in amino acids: CASSGRLAGSTDTQYF. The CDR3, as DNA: TGTGCCAGCAGCGGGCGACTAGCGGGGTCCACAGATACGCAGTATTTT.

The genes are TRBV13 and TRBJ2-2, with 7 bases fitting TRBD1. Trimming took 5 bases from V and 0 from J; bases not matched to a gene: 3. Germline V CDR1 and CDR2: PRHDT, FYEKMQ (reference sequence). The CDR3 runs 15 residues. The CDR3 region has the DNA TGTGCCAGCAGCCCGGGACAGACGAACACCGGGGAGCTGTTTTTT. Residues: CASSPGQTNTGELFF.

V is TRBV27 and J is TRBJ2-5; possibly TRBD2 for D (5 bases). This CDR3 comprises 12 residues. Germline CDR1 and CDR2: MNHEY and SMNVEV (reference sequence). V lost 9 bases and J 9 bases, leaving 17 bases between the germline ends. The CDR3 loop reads CASRGPDWAQYF. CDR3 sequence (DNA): TGTGCCAGTCGGGGTCCGGATTGGGCCCAGTACTTC.

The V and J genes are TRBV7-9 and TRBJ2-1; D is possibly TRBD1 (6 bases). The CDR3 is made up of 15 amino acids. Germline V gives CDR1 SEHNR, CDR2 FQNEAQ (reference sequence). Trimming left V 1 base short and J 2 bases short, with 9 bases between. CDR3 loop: CASSLGRGTYNEQFF. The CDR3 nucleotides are TGTGCCAGCAGCTTAGGAAGGGGGACCTACAATGAGCAGTTCTTC.

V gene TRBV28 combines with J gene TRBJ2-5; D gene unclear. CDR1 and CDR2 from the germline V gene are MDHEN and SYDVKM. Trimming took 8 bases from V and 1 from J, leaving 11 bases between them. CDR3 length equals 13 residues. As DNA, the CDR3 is TGTGCCAGCCAGGTGGGTTCCCAAGAGACCCAGTACTTC. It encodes CASQVGSQETQYF.

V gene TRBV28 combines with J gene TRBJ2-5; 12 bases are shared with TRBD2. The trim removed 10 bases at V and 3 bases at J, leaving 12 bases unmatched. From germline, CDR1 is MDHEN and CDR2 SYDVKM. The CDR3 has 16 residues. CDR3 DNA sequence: TGTGCCACCATAGGACTAGCGGGGCCTAACGAAGAGACCCAGTACTTC. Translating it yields CATIGLAGPNEETQYF.

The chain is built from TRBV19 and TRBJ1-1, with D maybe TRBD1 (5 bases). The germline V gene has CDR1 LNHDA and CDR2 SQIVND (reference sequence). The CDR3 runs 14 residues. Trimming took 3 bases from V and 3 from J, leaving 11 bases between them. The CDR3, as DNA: TGTGCCAGTAGTATGGCAGGGATTTACACTGAAGCTTTCTTT. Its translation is CASSMAGIYTEAFF.

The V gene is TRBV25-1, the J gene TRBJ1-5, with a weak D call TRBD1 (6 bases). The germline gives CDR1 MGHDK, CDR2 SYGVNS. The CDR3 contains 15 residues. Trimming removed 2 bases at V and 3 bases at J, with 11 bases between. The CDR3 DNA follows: TGTGCCAGCAGTGAAGGAGGACAGCCCAATCAGCCCCAGCATTTT. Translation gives CASSEGGQPNQPQHF.

This CDR3 reads CASQDSEGDTQYF. The CDR3 nucleotides are TGTGCCAGCCAGGACTCAGAAGGGGATACGCAGTATTTT. This sequence joins TRBV2 and TRBJ2-3; tentatively, D is TRBD2 (5 bases). The CDR3 length is 13 residues. V lost 8 bases to trimming and J lost 6 bases, with 15 bases between them. The germline CDR1 and CDR2 sequences are SNHLY and FYNNEI.

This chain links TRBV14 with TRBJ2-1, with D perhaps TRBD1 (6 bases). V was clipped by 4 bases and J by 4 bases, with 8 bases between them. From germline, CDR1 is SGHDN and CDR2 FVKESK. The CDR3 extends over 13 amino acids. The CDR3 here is CASSPGQYNEQFF. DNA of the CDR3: TGTGCCAGCAGCCCCGGACAGTACAATGAGCAGTTCTTC.

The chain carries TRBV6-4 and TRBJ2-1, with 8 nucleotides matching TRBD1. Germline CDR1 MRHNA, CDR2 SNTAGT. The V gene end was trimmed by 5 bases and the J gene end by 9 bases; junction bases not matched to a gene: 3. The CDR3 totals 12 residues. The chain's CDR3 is CASSKTGVEQFF. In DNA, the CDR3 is TGTGCCAGCAGTAAGACAGGGGTTGAGCAGTTCTTC.